This is a list of T cell receptor beta chains from one sample in a study of blood T cell repertoires in COVID-19. Profiled with immunoSEQ multiplex PCR; TCRdb holds only in-frame clones, not every one. The sample lists 250,000 to 300,000 clones, about four fifths occurring once. Sequencing input: peripheral blood. The source of these receptors is a woman aged 60-75 years with active or convalescent COVID-19. The CDR3 runs from the conserved cysteine through the conserved F or W. A D gene is named only where the DNA matches it firmly. Where a row states a size, it is once, few, many or the class of an expanded clone; other rows omit it.

D gene,clone size,V gene,J gene,CDR3 DNA,CDR3 protein
TRBD1,NA,TRBV27,TRBJ1-1,TGTGCCAGCAGTATCGCGGGACAGATGAACACTGAAGCTTTCTTT,CASSIAGQMNTEAFF
TRBD2,NA,TRBV13,TRBJ2-3,TGTGCCTCAAAAGTGGGGGGGAGCACAGATACGCAGTATTTT,CASKVGGSTDTQYF
NA,NA,TRBV3-1/TRBV3-2,TRBJ2-7,TGTGCCAGCAGCCCAGGACTTTCGGAGCAGTACTTC,CASSPGLSEQYF
NA,NA,TRBV4-3,TRBJ1-1,TGCGCCAGCAGCCAAGAAGAGGGCCGGGCTGAAGCTTTCTTT,CASSQEEGRAEAFF
TRBD1,few,TRBV5-4,TRBJ1-2,TGTGCCAGCAGCTCGGGGACAGATGGCTACACCTTC,CASSSGTDGYTF
TRBD1,many,TRBV5-5,TRBJ1-2,TGTGCCAGCAGCTTGGGTCAAACCGGGACAGGGTGGAGTGGCTACACCTTC,CASSLGQTGTGWSGYTF
NA,NA,TRBV7-8,TRBJ1-2,TGTGCCAGCAGCTTCGACGCCGGGAATGGCTACACCTTC,CASSFDAGNGYTF
TRBD2,NA,TRBV7-2,TRBJ2-5,TGTGCCAGCAGCTTAGTGACGGGGGGTGGTGGGGAGACCCAGTACTTC,CASSLVTGGGGETQYF
NA,NA,TRBV19,TRBJ2-2,TGTGCCAGTCAACCAGGACGGGATGGGGAGCTGTTTTTT,CASQPGRDGELFF
TRBD1,NA,TRBV19,TRBJ1-2,TGTGCCAGTCGCTCTACAGGGGGCTTTGGCTACACCTTC,CASRSTGGFGYTF
NA,many,TRBV3-1/TRBV3-2,TRBJ1-2,TGTGCCAGCAGAAGTACAGGCATCCTCTATGGCTACACCTTC,CASRSTGILYGYTF
TRBD1,once,TRBV3-1/TRBV3-2,TRBJ1-4,TGTGCCAGCAGCCCTTGGACAGGGGGTAATGAAAAACTGTTTTTT,CASSPWTGGNEKLFF
NA,NA,TRBV3-1/TRBV3-2,TRBJ2-7,TGTGCCAGCAGCCTTGCGGGGCTTAGCTCCTACGAGCAGTACTTC,CASSLAGLSSYEQYF
NA,NA,TRBV29-1,TRBJ1-2,TGCAGCGTTGCGGCGGCCTTAACTTTCAACTATGGCTACACCTTC,CSVAAALTFNYGYTF
TRBD1,NA,TRBV6-6,TRBJ1-4,TGTGCCAGCAGTTACTCTCAGGGGGGAATCGAAAAACTGTTTTTT,CASSYSQGGIEKLFF
NA,few,TRBV7-9,TRBJ1-4,TGTGCCAGCAGCTTAGTTACGGGTGCTAATGAAAAACTGTTTTTT,CASSLVTGANEKLFF
NA,once,TRBV27,TRBJ2-2,TGTGCCAGCAGTTCACTATCGACAGCCCGCCTGGACACCGGGGAGCTGTTTTTT,CASSSLSTARLDTGELFF
TRBD2,NA,TRBV3-1/TRBV3-2,TRBJ2-7,TGTGCCAGCAGCCAAGAAGGTAGCGGGGCCTACGAGCAGTACTTC,CASSQEGSGAYEQYF
TRBD1,NA,TRBV18,TRBJ1-3,TGTGCCAGCTCACCCCGAATGGGACAGGAGTCTGGAAACACCATATATTTT,CASSPRMGQESGNTIYF
TRBD1,NA,TRBV5-4,TRBJ1-2,TGTGCCAGCAGCCTAGTAGGGACAGGGAGGGGTGGCTACACCTTC,CASSLVGTGRGGYTF
NA,NA,TRBV11-2,TRBJ2-7,TGTGCCAGCAGCTTAGTTTGGCAGGCCTCCTACGAGCAGTACTTC,CASSLVWQASYEQYF
NA,NA,TRBV7-3,TRBJ2-1,TGTGCCAGCAGCTTAGGGGACTCCTCCTACAATGAGCAGTTCTTC,CASSLGDSSYNEQFF